Sequencing of this T cell receptor beta chain was carried out in a study of blood T cell repertoires in COVID-19. Whole-study context: Acute-phase and convalescent COVID-19 samples originated in the United States, Italy and Spain. From T cells, B-cell-depleted T cells, or PBMCs came the material, which was cDNA or gDNA.

Trimming stripped 8 bases from V and 4 bases from J, with 17 bases between. Germline V gene sequence: CDR1 MNHNY, CDR2 SVGAGI (reference sequence). The CDR3 runs 14 residues. Original handling: Amplification from reference gene primers served as the basis for estimated nucleated cell counts. Method: immunoSEQ multiplex PCR; TCRdb's copy keeps in-frame clones and lacks some. V and J calls and clone size come straight from that table; D and trimming were deduced from the DNA. The repertoire includes around 220,000 clones, 80% to 85% of them detected once, and about 20% sits in the top ten. This chain joins TRBV6-6 and TRBJ1-2; D is perhaps TRBD1 (5 bases). The sample comprised peripheral blood. The clonotype was recovered from a man in his thirties or forties with active or convalescent COVID-19. Here the CDR3 reads CASSTGVLGYGYTF. The CDR3 DNA follows: TGTGCCAGCTCCACGGGGGTCCTGGGCTATGGCTACACCTTC.